The 25 T cell receptor beta chains in this list originate from one sample, sequenced in a study of response to subunit inactivated influenza vaccine. Each CDR3 protein gets one entry after TCRdb re-called the RT-PCR reads with MiXCR. The sample includes 650,000 to 800,000 distinct CDR3 sequences, roughly 13% of them seen just once. Here the sequenced sample was PBMCs from blood, taken roughly 15 days before vaccination. Receptors originate from a man aged 50-59 years who received an inactivated influenza vaccine.

The J gene is TRBJ1-3, the V gene TRBV5-5; D is ambiguous. Per the germline V gene, CDR1 is SGHKS and CDR2 is YYEKEE (reference sequence). The V end was cut by 0 bases, the J end by 5 bases, with 3 bases between. CDR3 length equals 12 residues. CDR3 DNA sequence: TGTGCCAGCAGCTTGGAGAGAAACACCATATATTTT. The encoded protein is CASSLERNTIYF.

Here the CDR3 reads CASSRDPPHQFF. The CDR3 DNA follows: TGTGCCAGCAGCCGGGACCCCCCGCATCAGTTCTTC. The chain couples TRBV12-3 or TRBV12-4 to TRBJ2-1; D is perhaps TRBD1 or TRBD2 (5 bases each). V was trimmed by 6 bases and J by 13 bases, leaving 16 bases between them. This CDR3 is built from 12 residues.

This clonotype was counted a few times. The chain recombines TRBV29-1 with TRBJ2-3; D gene ambiguous. The CDR3 length is 15 residues. Between the trimmed V and J ends, which lost 2 bases and 0 bases, there was a span of 12 bases. Looked up from germline, CDR1 is SQVTM and CDR2 is ANQGSEA. CDR3: CSVEQAAYSTDTQYF. CDR3 nucleotides: TGCAGCGTTGAACAGGCAGCGTATAGCACAGATACGCAGTATTTT.

J is TRBJ2-5 and V is TRBV28; 10 bases are a match to TRBD1. CDR1 and CDR2 (germline): MDHEN, SYDVKM. J was trimmed by 4 bases and V by 5 bases; bases with no gene match: 4. The CDR3 consists of 14 residues. The CDR3 loop is CASSGDRGSETQYF. DNA of the CDR3: TGTGCCAGCAGTGGGGACAGGGGTTCAGAGACCCAGTACTTC.

This clonotype has a handful of counts. The gene calls are TRBV5-5 and TRBJ2-7; no clear D. Trimming cost V 4 bases and J 4 bases, with 21 bases left between them. The CDR3 covers 16 residues. CDR1 SGHKS and CDR2 YYEKEE come from the germline V gene (reference sequence). The CDR3 region is CASSTRSRERWYEQYF. CDR3 coding DNA: TGTGCCAGCAGCACCCGGAGTAGGGAAAGGTGGTACGAGCAGTACTTC.

This clonotype occurred a few times. V is TRBV2 and J is TRBJ2-5; 8 bases match TRBD2. This CDR3 has 15 residues. Germline CDR1 and CDR2: SNHLY and FYNNEI. Germline trimming cut 6 bases from V and 2 bases from J; bases unmatched to any gene: 8. The DNA of the CDR3 is TGTGCCAGCAGCTTCGGGAGGGGCTTGCAAGAGACCCAGTACTTC. This gives the protein CASSFGRGLQETQYF.

The chain carries TRBV10-3 and TRBJ2-1; 7 bases line up with TRBD1. The CDR3 has 13 residues. Germline trimming cut 6 bases from V and 3 bases from J; bases unmatched to any gene: 2. Germline CDR1 and CDR2: ENHRY and SYGVKD. The CDR3 reads CAIRGTDYNEQFF. CDR3 sequence (DNA): TGTGCCATCAGGGGGACAGACTACAATGAGCAGTTCTTC.

The chain links TRBV7-2 to TRBJ2-1, with TRBD2 matching over 9 bases. CDR3 length: 16 residues. CDR1 and CDR2 from the germline V gene are SGHTA and FQGNSA. The V gene end was trimmed by 1 base and the J gene end by 7 bases; junction bases not matched to a gene: 8. The CDR3 is CASSLVAGGRVNEQFF. The CDR3 coding sequence is TGTGCCAGCAGCTTAGTGGCCGGCGGGAGGGTTAATGAGCAGTTCTTC. The full variable domain, with the rest looked up from reference TRBV7-2 and TRBJ2-1, is GAGVSQSPSNKVTEKGKDVELRCDPISGHTALYWYRQSLGQGLEFLIYFQGNSAPDKSGLPSDRFSAERTGGSVSTLTIQRTQQEDSAVYLCASSLVAGGRVNEQFFGPGTRLTVL.

This sequence joins TRBV20-1 and TRBJ2-5; perhaps TRBD1 as D (6 bases). V lost 7 bases and J 4 bases, leaving 16 bases between the germline ends. The CDR3 covers 13 residues. Per the germline V gene, CDR1 is DFQATT and CDR2 is SNEGSKA (reference sequence). The CDR3 here is CSGIERGGETQYF. For the CDR3, the DNA is TGCAGTGGAATTGAAAGAGGGGGAGAGACCCAGTACTTC.

This clonotype came up a few times. The chain joins TRBV4-1 to TRBJ1-4; TRBD1 agrees at 9 bases. Germline lookup yields CDR1 MGHRA and CDR2 YSYEKL. The V segment lost 4 bases and the J segment 4 bases; nucleotides outside the gene matches: 13. This CDR3 is built from 18 residues. The CDR3 region is CASSRAGFRTGDNEKLFF. Here the CDR3 DNA reads TGCGCCAGCAGCCGCGCTGGGTTTCGGACAGGGGATAATGAAAAACTGTTTTTT.

The genes are TRBV7-2 and TRBJ2-7; D possibly corresponds to TRBD1 (6 bases). CDR3 length equals 15 residues. Trimming removed 3 bases at V and 0 bases at J, with 12 bases between. The germline V gene has CDR1 SGHTA and CDR2 FQGNSA. The CDR3, as DNA: TGTGCCAGCAGCTTTAAGGCGGACAGCTCCTACGAGCAGTACTTC. It translates to CASSFKADSSYEQYF.

This clonotype was counted a few times. V and J are TRBV4-2 and TRBJ2-2; D not certain. The CDR3 loop spans 15 amino acids. V was cut by 3 bases and J by 3 bases, with 11 bases left in between. Per germline, CDR1 LGHNA and CDR2 YNFKEQ. CDR3 residues: CASSHNDVDTGELFF. The CDR3 DNA reads TGTGCCAGCAGCCATAATGACGTCGACACCGGGGAGCTGTTTTTT.

The rearrangement joins TRBV9 to TRBJ2-3, with D unresolved. Trimming removed 2 bases at V and 0 bases at J, with 7 bases between. The CDR3 has 14 amino acids. Germline CDR1 and CDR2: SGDLS and YYNGEE. The CDR3 sequence: CASSVQPSTDTQYF. Here the CDR3 DNA reads TGTGCCAGCAGCGTTCAGCCTAGCACAGATACGCAGTATTTT.

The J gene is TRBJ2-7, the V gene TRBV3-1; 8 bases line up with TRBD1. The trim removed 3 bases at V and 3 bases at J, leaving 4 bases unmatched. This CDR3 spans 14 amino acids. In germline, CDR1 is LGHDT, CDR2 YNNKEL (reference sequence). The chain's CDR3 is CASSQHGTGYEQYF. The DNA of the CDR3 is TGTGCCAGCAGCCAGCACGGGACAGGCTACGAGCAGTACTTC.

Many counts were recorded for this clonotype. At one end, the junction sequence differs from germline, possibly due to a read error. The chain employs TRBV7-9 and TRBJ2-1, with a possible D match to TRBD2 (6 bases). Germline CDR1 reads SEHNR; CDR2 reads FQNEAQ (reference sequence). This CDR3 spans 13 amino acids. CDR3 residues: CASSLRRDDRGVF. Here the CDR3 DNA reads TGTGCCAGCAGCTTAAGGAGGGATGACCGAGGGGTCTTC.

This clonotype has a handful of counts. The V call is TRBV7-8, the J call TRBJ2-3, with TRBD1 matching over 7 bases. The CDR3 loop spans 15 amino acids. Germline V gene lookup returns CDR1 SGHVS and CDR2 FQNEAQ. V was pared by 7 bases and J by 1 base, with 8 bases of the junction left unmatched. The CDR3 DNA is TGTGCCAGCAAAGCAGGGGGAATGGGCACAGATACGCAGTATTTT. Translated, it gives CASKAGGMGTDTQYF. The variable domain in full, completed from reference TRBV7-8 and TRBJ2-3, reads GAGVSQSPRYKVAKRGQDVALRCDPISGHVSLFWYQQALGQGPEFLTYFQNEAQLDKSGLPSDRFFAERPEGSVSTLKIQRTQQEDSAVYLCASKAGGMGTDTQYFGPGTRLTVL.

The V call is TRBV4-3, the J call TRBJ1-5; no definite D call. CDR1 is LGHNA, CDR2 YSLEER, per germline. The CDR3 is 16 amino acids. V lost 0 bases to trimming and J lost 0 bases, with 9 bases between them. CDR3 coding DNA: TGCGCCAGCAGCCAAGATTTTGGGGTTAGCAATCAGCCCCAGCATTTT. It specifies CASSQDFGVSNQPQHF.

CDR3 residues: CSAPTRGVVDEQFF. The CDR3, as DNA: TGCAGTGCACCTACTCGCGGGGTGGTCGATGAGCAGTTCTTC. The V and J genes are TRBV20-1 and TRBJ2-1; perhaps TRBD2 as D (6 bases). This CDR3 is built from 14 residues. V was clipped by 6 bases and J by 8 bases, with 20 bases between them. Germline-derived CDR1 and CDR2 are DFQATT and SNEGSKA (reference sequence).

The V call is TRBV4-2, the J call TRBJ2-5; perhaps TRBD1 as D (6 bases). CDR3 size: 14 residues. V lost 4 bases and J 3 bases, leaving 12 bases between the germline ends. Germline V gene data show CDR1 as LGHNA and CDR2 as YNFKEQ. CDR3 region: CASSRRQVEETQYF. Here the CDR3 DNA reads TGTGCCAGCAGCCGCAGACAGGTGGAAGAGACCCAGTACTTC.

This clonotype was seen only a few times. The CDR3 is CSASALIAGEGPDTQYF. As DNA, the CDR3 is TGCAGTGCTAGCGCATTGATAGCGGGAGAGGGTCCAGATACGCAGTATTTT. The chain recombines TRBV20-1 with TRBJ2-3, with 9 positions matching TRBD2. CDR1 and CDR2 from the germline V gene are DFQATT and SNEGSKA (reference sequence). The V segment lost 3 bases and the J segment 4 bases; nucleotides outside the gene matches: 14. This CDR3 comprises 17 residues.

This clonotype was recorded a few times. The V gene is TRBV4-2, the J gene TRBJ1-2; 7 bases fit TRBD1. The V gene's germline CDR1 is LGHNA and CDR2 YNFKEQ. This CDR3 comprises 15 residues. The V segment lost 3 bases and the J segment 8 bases; nucleotides outside the gene matches: 12. In DNA form, the CDR3 reads TGTGCCAGCAGCCATGAGAACAGGGGAATGGGAGGCTACACCTTC. Translated: CASSHENRGMGGYTF.

V and J are TRBV4-2 and TRBJ2-2; TRBD2 matches at 11 bases. Germline CDR1 LGHNA, CDR2 YNFKEQ. The ends lost 6 bases at V and 5 bases at J; junction bases unmatched: 8. This CDR3 comprises 16 residues. The CDR3 region has the DNA TGTGCCAGCAGATTTACTAGCGGGGGACAGACCGGGGAGCTGTTTTTT. Its protein is CASRFTSGGQTGELFF.

This clonotype was recorded a few times. This sequence joins TRBV13 and TRBJ2-7; 9 nucleotides line up with TRBD2. The CDR3 length is 14 residues. The J segment lost 5 bases and the V segment lost 0 bases, leaving 2 bases of the junction unmatched. Germline lookup yields CDR1 PRHDT and CDR2 FYEKMQ (reference sequence). CDR3 residues: CASSLGGLANEQYF. CDR3 bases: TGTGCCAGCAGCTTAGGTGGACTAGCGAACGAGCAGTACTTC.

This clonotype was seen a handful of times. This sequence joins TRBV27 and TRBJ2-2; D uncertain. The CDR3 spans 14 residues. Trimming stripped 2 bases from V and 2 bases from J, with 6 bases between. CDR1 MNHEY and CDR2 SMNVEV come from the germline V gene (reference sequence). CDR3 sequence: CASSLEPNTGELFF. The CDR3 coding sequence is TGTGCCAGCAGTTTAGAACCTAACACCGGGGAGCTGTTTTTT.

This clonotype was seen only a few times. The CDR3, as DNA: TGCGCCAGCGTCTTCTCTAGCGGAGTACTAAATGAGCAGTTCTTC. Amino acid sequence: CASVFSSGVLNEQFF. The rearrangement links TRBV5-1 to TRBJ2-1, with TRBD2 identical over 7 bases. In germline, CDR1 is SGHRS, CDR2 YFSETQ. The CDR3 runs to 15 residues. V dropped 7 bases and J dropped 7; count of bases not matched to a gene: 14.